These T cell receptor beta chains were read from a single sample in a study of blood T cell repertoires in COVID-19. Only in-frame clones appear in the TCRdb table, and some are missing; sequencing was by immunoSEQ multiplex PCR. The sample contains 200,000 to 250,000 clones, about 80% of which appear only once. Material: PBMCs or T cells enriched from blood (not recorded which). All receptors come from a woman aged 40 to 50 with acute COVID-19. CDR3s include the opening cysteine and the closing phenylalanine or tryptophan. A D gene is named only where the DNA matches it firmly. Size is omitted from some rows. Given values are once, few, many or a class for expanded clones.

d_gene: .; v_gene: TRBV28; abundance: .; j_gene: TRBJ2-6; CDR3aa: CASSLTGTGANVLTF; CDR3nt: TGTGCCAGCAGTCTAACAGGGACTGGGGCCAACGTCCTGACTTTC
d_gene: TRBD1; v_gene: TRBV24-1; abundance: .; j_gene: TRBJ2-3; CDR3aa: CATSKTGSTDTQYF; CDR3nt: TGTGCCACCAGTAAGACAGGGAGCACAGATACGCAGTATTTT
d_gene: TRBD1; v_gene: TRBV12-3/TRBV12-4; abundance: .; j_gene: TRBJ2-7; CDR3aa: CASSPKTGWEQYF; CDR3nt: TGTGCCAGCAGTCCGAAGACAGGGTGGGAGCAGTACTTC
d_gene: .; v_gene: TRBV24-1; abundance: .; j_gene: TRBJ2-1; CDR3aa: CATADRTIYNEQFF; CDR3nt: TGTGCCACAGCTGACAGGACGATCTACAATGAGCAGTTCTTC
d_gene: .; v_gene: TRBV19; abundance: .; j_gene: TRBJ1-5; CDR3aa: CASSKSADQPQHF; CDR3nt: TGTGCCAGTAGTAAGAGTGCTGATCAGCCCCAGCATTTT
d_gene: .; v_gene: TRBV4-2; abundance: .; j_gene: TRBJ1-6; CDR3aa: CASSQDQGPESPLHF; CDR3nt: TGTGCCAGCAGCCAAGACCAGGGCCCAGAGTCACCCCTCCACTTT
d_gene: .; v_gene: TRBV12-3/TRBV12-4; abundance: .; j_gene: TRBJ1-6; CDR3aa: CASSPGSSPLHF; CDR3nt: TGTGCCAGCAGTCCCGGGAGTTCACCCCTCCACTTT
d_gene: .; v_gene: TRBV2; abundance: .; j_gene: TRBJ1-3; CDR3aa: CASSESQASLGNTIYF; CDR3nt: TGTGCCAGCAGTGAGTCACAGGCGAGCCTTGGAAACACCATATATTTT
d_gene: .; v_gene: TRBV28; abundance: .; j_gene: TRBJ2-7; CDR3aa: CASSPGLYEQYF; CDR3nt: TGTGCCAGCAGTCCGGGACTCTACGAGCAGTACTTC
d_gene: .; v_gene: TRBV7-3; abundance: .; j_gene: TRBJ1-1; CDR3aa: CASSSQTGNTEAFF; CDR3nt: TGTGCCAGCAGCTCCCAGACAGGGAACACTGAAGCTTTCTTT
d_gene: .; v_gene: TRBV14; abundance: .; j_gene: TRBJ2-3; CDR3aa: CASSQSRRATDTQYF; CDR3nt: TGTGCCAGCAGCCAATCGCGGAGGGCCACAGATACGCAGTATTTT
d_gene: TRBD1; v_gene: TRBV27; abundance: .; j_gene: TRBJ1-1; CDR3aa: CASRITGGGLDTEAFF; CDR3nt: TGTGCCAGCAGGATAACAGGGGGCGGCCTGGACACTGAAGCTTTCTTT
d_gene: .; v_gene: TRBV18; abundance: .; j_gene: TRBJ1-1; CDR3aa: CASSPPNGKGNTEAFF; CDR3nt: TGTGCCAGCTCACCACCGAACGGGAAAGGGAACACTGAAGCTTTCTTT
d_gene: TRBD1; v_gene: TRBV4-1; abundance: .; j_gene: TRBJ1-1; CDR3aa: CASRPGQGMNTEAFF; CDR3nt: TGCGCCAGCAGACCCGGACAGGGCATGAACACTGAAGCTTTCTTT
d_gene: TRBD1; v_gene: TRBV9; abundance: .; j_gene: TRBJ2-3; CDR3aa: CASSVGQGTYTDTQYF; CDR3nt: TGTGCCAGCAGCGTAGGACAGGGGACATACACAGATACGCAGTATTTT
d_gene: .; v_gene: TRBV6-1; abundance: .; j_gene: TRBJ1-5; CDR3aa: CASSEKGADQPQHF; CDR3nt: TGTGCCAGCAGTGAAAAAGGGGCGGATCAGCCCCAGCATTTT
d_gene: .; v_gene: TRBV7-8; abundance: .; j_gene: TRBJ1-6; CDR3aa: CASHPTGVGYSPLHF; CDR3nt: TGTGCCAGCCATCCGACAGGAGTGGGGTATTCACCCCTCCACTTT
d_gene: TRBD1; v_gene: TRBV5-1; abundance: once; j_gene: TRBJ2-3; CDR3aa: CASSSFLVGTGTDTQYF; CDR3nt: TGCGCCAGCAGCTCCTTTCTCGTCGGGACAGGGACAGATACGCAGTATTTT
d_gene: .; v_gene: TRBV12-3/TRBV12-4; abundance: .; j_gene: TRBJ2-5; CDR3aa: CASRDRSQETQYF; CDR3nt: TGTGCCAGCCGAGACAGAAGTCAAGAGACCCAGTACTTC
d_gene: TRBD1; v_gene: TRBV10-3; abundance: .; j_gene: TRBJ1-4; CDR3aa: CAIRGQGYEKLFF; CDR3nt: TGTGCCATCAGGGGACAGGGGTATGAAAAACTGTTTTTT
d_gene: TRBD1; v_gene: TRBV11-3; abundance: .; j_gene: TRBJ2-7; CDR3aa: CASRTEGGGSYEQYF; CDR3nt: TGTGCCAGCAGGACCGAAGGGGGCGGTTCCTACGAGCAGTACTTC
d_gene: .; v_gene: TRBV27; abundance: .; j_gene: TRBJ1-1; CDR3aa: CASSLWSRTEAFF; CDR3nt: TGTGCCAGCAGTTTGTGGTCTAGGACTGAAGCTTTCTTT
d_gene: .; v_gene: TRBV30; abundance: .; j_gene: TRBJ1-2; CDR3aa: CAWSLGPNYGYTF; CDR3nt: TGTGCCTGGAGTCTGGGCCCAAACTATGGCTACACCTTC
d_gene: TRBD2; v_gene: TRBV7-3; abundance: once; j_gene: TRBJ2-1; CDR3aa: CASSFTSGSYNEQFF; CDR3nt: TGTGCCAGCAGCTTTACTAGCGGATCTTACAATGAGCAGTTCTTC
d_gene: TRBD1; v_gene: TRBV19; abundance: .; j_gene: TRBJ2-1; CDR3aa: CASNAGGYEQFF; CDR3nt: TGTGCCAGTAATGCAGGGGGATATGAGCAGTTCTTC
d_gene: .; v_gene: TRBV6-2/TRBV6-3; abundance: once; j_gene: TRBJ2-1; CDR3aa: CASSNTGPREFF; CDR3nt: TGTGCCAGCAGTAACACAGGCCCCCGCGAGTTCTTC
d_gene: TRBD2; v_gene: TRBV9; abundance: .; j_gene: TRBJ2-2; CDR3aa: CASSTSGGKNTGELFF; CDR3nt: TGTGCCAGCAGTACTAGCGGGGGGAAGAACACCGGGGAGCTGTTTTTT
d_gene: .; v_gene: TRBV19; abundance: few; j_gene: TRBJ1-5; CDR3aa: CASSIRLNQPQHF; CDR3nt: TGTGCCAGTAGTATTCGACTCAATCAGCCCCAGCATTTT
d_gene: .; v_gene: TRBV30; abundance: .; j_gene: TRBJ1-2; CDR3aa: CALTRGAEGYGYTF; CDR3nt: TGTGCCTTGACCCGGGGGGCAGAGGGCTATGGCTACACCTTC
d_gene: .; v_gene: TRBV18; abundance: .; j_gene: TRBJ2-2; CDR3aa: CASSPLGPGMNTGELFF; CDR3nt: TGTGCCAGCTCACCCCTTGGTCCGGGGATGAACACCGGGGAGCTGTTTTTT
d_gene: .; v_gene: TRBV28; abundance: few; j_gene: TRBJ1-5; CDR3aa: CASSAQGSKANQPQHF; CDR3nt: TGTGCCAGCAGCGCCCAGGGATCAAAAGCGAATCAGCCCCAGCATTTT
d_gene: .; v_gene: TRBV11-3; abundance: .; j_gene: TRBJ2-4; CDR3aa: CASSYHPRLAKNIQYF; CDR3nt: TGTGCCAGCAGCTACCATCCACGACTAGCCAAAAACATTCAGTACTTC
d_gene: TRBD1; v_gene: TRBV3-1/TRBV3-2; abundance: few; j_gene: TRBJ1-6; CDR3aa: CASRSWTGDNSPLHF; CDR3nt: TGTGCCAGCAGATCATGGACAGGCGATAATTCACCCCTCCACTTT
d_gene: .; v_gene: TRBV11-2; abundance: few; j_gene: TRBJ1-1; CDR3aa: CASSLDVGGNTEAFF; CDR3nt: TGTGCCAGCAGCTTAGACGTGGGGGGGAACACTGAAGCTTTCTTT
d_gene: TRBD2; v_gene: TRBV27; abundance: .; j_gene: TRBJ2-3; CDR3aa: CASSQGLANTDTQYF; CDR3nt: TGTGCCAGCAGCCAAGGACTAGCCAACACAGATACGCAGTATTTT
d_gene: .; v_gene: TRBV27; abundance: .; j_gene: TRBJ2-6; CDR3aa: CASSLTGNSGANVLTF; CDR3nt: TGTGCCAGCAGTTTAACCGGGAACTCTGGGGCCAACGTCCTGACTTTC
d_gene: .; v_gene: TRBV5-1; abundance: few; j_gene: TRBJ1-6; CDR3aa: CASTRGGNNSPLHF; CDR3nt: TGCGCCAGCACCCGGGGAGGAAATAATTCACCCCTCCACTTT
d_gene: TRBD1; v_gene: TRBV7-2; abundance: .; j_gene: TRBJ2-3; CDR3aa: CASSLARAGGLADTQYF; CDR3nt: TGTGCCAGCAGCTTAGCGAGGGCAGGGGGTCTCGCAGATACGCAGTATTTT
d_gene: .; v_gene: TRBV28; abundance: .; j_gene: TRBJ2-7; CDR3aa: CASIRTGATYEQYF; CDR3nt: TGTGCCAGCATCCGAACAGGAGCAACCTACGAGCAGTACTTC
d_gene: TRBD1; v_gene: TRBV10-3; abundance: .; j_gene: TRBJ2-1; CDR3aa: CAIRDREVYNEQFF; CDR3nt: TGTGCCATCAGGGACAGGGAGGTTTACAATGAGCAGTTCTTC
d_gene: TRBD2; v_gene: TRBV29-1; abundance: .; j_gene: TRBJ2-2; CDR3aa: CSVSGTSGGTGELFF; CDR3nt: TGCAGCGTTTCCGGGACTAGCGGGGGCACCGGGGAGCTGTTTTTT
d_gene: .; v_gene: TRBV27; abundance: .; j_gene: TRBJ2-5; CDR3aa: CASSQQFAETQYF; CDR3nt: TGTGCCAGCAGTCAACAGTTCGCGGAGACCCAGTACTTC
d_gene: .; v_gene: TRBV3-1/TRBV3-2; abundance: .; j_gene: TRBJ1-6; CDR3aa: CASRRGDLNSPLHF; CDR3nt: TGTGCCAGCAGACGGGGGGATCTGAATTCACCCCTCCACTTT
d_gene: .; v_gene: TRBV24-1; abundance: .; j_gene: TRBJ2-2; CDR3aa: CATSSTDGELFF; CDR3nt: TGTGCCACCAGTTCTACTGACGGGGAGCTGTTTTTT
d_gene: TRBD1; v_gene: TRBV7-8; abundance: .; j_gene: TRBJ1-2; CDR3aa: CASGNRGSNYGYTF; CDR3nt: TGTGCCAGCGGGAACAGGGGGTCTAACTATGGCTACACCTTC
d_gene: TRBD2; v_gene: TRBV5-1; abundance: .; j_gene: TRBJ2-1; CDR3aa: CASSYEPPGTSGYNEQFF; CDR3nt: TGCGCCAGCAGCTACGAACCCCCCGGGACTAGCGGATACAATGAGCAGTTCTTC
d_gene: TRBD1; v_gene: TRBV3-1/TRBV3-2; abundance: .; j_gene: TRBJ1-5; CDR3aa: CASSIRQGGQPQHF; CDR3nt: TGTGCCAGCAGCATTCGACAGGGTGGGCAGCCCCAGCATTTT
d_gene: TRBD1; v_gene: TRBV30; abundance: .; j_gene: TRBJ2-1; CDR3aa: CAWSVRLGQGTIF; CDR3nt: TGTGCCTGGAGTGTTAGGTTAGGACAGGGAACGATCTTC
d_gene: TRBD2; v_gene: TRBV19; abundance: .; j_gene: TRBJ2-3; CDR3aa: CASSSLGLAGGTDTQYF; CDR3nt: TGTGCCAGTAGTTCCTTAGGACTAGCGGGAGGCACAGATACGCAGTATTTT
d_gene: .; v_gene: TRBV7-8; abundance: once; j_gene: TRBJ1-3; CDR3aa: CASSPRGTGNTIYF; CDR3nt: TGTGCCAGCAGCCCTCGGGGAACTGGAAACACCATATATTTT
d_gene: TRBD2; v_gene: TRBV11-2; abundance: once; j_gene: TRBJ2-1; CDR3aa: CASSQTSGGSNEQFF; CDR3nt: TGTGCCAGCAGCCAAACTAGCGGGGGCTCCAATGAGCAGTTCTTC
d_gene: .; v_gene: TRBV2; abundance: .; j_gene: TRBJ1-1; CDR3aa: CASSRQMIGTEAFF; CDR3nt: TGTGCCAGCAGCCGACAGATGATAGGCACTGAAGCTTTCTTT
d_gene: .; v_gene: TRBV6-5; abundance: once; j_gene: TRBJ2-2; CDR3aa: CASSYSRDTGELFF; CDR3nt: TGTGCCAGCAGTTACTCGAGGGACACCGGGGAGCTGTTTTTT